The 26 T cell receptor beta chains listed next were all sequenced from one sample in a study of response to subunit inactivated influenza vaccine. TCRdb analysed the RT-PCR reads with MiXCR anew, one entry per CDR3 protein. The table records about 520,000 distinct CDR3 sequences, 25% of them present only once. The input for sequencing was CD4+ T cells sorted from PBMCs, taken roughly 5 days after vaccination. These receptors were collected from a man aged 45 to 65 who received an inactivated influenza vaccine.

This chain connects TRBV6-1 to TRBJ2-1; tentative D call: TRBD1 (6 bases). Germline V CDR1 and CDR2: MNHNS, SASEGT. CDR3 length: 14 amino acids. The V end lost 6 bases, the J end lost 4 bases, and 13 bases lay between the germline ends. The CDR3 bases are TGTGCCAGCAGAACAGGGTTACTATACAATGAGCAGTTCTTC. Encoded protein: CASRTGLLYNEQFF.

This clonotype was seen a handful of times. The rearrangement joins TRBV20-1 to TRBJ1-5; D possibly corresponds to TRBD1 (6 bases). Trimming stripped 3 bases from V and 4 bases from J, with 16 bases between. The CDR3 consists of 15 residues. Germline V lookup: CDR1 DFQATT, CDR2 SNEGSKA (reference sequence). CDR3 coding DNA: TGCAGTGCTAGGCCAACGGGGGCGGTGAATCAGCCCCAGCATTTT. Residues: CSARPTGAVNQPQHF.

The chain combines TRBV7-9 with TRBJ2-7; the D gene is possibly TRBD2 (6 bases). V was cut by 7 bases and J by 6 bases, with 19 bases left in between. From germline, CDR1 is SEHNR and CDR2 FQNEAQ (reference sequence). The CDR3 is 14 amino acids. The CDR3 DNA sequence: TGTGCCAGCAACCCTCCCAGGGCGGGGCGCGAGCAGTACTTC. Amino acids: CASNPPRAGREQYF.

This clonotype has more than one count but fewer than ten. The chain uses TRBV5-1 and TRBJ2-3; TRBD2 aligns across 7 bases. Looked up from germline, CDR1 is SGHRS and CDR2 is YFSETQ. After removal of 1 base from V and 0 bases from J, the junction contained 11 bases not matched to a gene. The CDR3 spans 18 residues. DNA for the CDR3: TGCGCCAGCAGCTTGAGGGCTAGCGGAGACTTTAGCACAGATACGCAGTATTTT. Translated, it gives CASSLRASGDFSTDTQYF.

The chain has TRBV5-5 and TRBJ2-1; D not certain. The V end lost 1 base, the J end lost 9 bases, and 5 bases lay between the germline ends. Per germline, CDR1 SGHKS and CDR2 YYEKEE (reference sequence). CDR3 length: 11 amino acids. The DNA of the CDR3 is TGTGCCAGCAGCTTGATTGGTGAGCAGTTCTTC. Its translation is CASSLIGEQFF.

This clonotype was detected a few times. The chain couples TRBV6-1 to TRBJ2-1; either TRBD1 or TRBD2 may supply D (7 bases each). Trimming took off 8 bases at V and 0 bases at J, with 14 bases between the two ends. The CDR3 has 15 amino acids. The germline V gene encodes CDR1 MNHNS and CDR2 SASEGT. This CDR3 reads CASGGGGSSYNEQFF. CDR3 DNA sequence: TGTGCCAGCGGAGGGGGCGGGAGCTCCTACAATGAGCAGTTCTTC.

This clonotype was detected only a few times. The rearrangement joins TRBV13 to TRBJ1-5; no reliable D call. This CDR3 has 13 residues. V was trimmed by 6 bases and J by 7 bases, leaving 13 bases between them. The V gene's germline CDR1 is PRHDT and CDR2 FYEKMQ (reference sequence). The CDR3: CASRQRVIQPQHF. In DNA, the CDR3 is TGTGCCAGCAGACAAAGGGTCATCCAGCCCCAGCATTTT.

In this sample, this clonotype turned up many times. The CDR3 coding sequence is TGTGCCAGCAGTTTCACGGGAGGGGCGGGAGGTGAGCAGTTCTTC. This encodes CASSFTGGAGGEQFF. This chain joins TRBV12-3 or TRBV12-4 and TRBJ2-1; 8 bases align to TRBD2. This CDR3 contains 15 residues. The V segment lost 3 bases and the J segment 9 bases; nucleotides outside the gene matches: 10.

The V call is TRBV6-1, the J call TRBJ1-5, with 10 positions matching TRBD1. From germline, CDR1 is MNHNS and CDR2 SASEGT. Germline trimming cut 5 bases from V and 6 bases from J; bases unmatched to any gene: 7. The CDR3 length is 15 residues. As DNA, the CDR3 is TGTGCCAGCAGTCGCGGGACAGGGGAAGGTCAGCCCCAGCATTTT. Amino acid sequence: CASSRGTGEGQPQHF.

This clonotype was observed a handful of times. The chain combines TRBV7-2 with TRBJ2-3; the match to TRBD1 covers 9 bases. J was trimmed by 5 bases and V by 5 bases; bases with no gene match: 8. The germline gives CDR1 SGHTA, CDR2 FQGNSA. The CDR3 has 15 amino acids. CDR3 DNA sequence: TGTGCCAGCAGCAAGGGGGGACAGGGAAGAGATACGCAGTATTTT. Translation: CASSKGGQGRDTQYF.

The chain uses TRBV29-1 and TRBJ1-3; the D is unclear. CDR3 length equals 13 residues. Germline V gives CDR1 SQVTM, CDR2 ANQGSEA. Trimming shortened V by 5 bases and J by 0 bases, and 8 bases separated the two germline ends. The CDR3 nucleotides read TGCAGCGTTAGTCGCAGCTCTGGAAACACCATATATTTT. This translates into CSVSRSSGNTIYF.

CDR3: CASTLGTYSYEQYF. The DNA of the CDR3 is TGCGCCAGCACCCTGGGGACATACTCCTACGAGCAGTACTTC. The V and J genes are TRBV5-1 and TRBJ2-7, with D possibly matching TRBD1 (6 bases). V lost 6 bases to trimming and J lost 0 bases, with 13 bases between them. The CDR3 extends over 14 amino acids. CDR1 SGHRS and CDR2 YFSETQ come from the germline V gene. The entire variable domain, with the rest obtained from reference TRBV5-1 and TRBJ2-7, is as follows: KAGVTQTPRYLIKTRGQQVTLSCSPISGHRSVSWYQQTPGQGLQFLFEYFSETQRNKGNFPGRFSGRQFSNSRSEMNVSTLELGDSALYLCASTLGTYSYEQYFGPGTRLTVT.

This clonotype was seen many times. The V gene is TRBV12-3 or TRBV12-4, the J gene TRBJ1-1; TRBD1 might be the D (5 bases). V was clipped by 2 bases and J by 4 bases, with 8 bases between them. The CDR3 spans 13 residues. As DNA, the CDR3 is TGTGCCAGCAGTTTATTGGGGGGCACTGAAGCTTTCTTT. Protein sequence: CASSLLGGTEAFF.

This clonotype has just a few counts. The chain uses TRBV12-3 or TRBV12-4 and TRBJ1-5; 7 nucleotides align to TRBD1. V gave up 6 bases and J gave up 4 bases; unmatched junction bases: 3. The CDR3 covers 13 residues. The CDR3 protein is CASRTGQNQPQHF. CDR3 bases: TGTGCCAGCAGGACAGGGCAGAATCAGCCCCAGCATTTT.

In its sample, this clonotype was seen a few times. The gene calls are TRBV18 and TRBJ2-7, with D uncertain. Trimming took off 2 bases at V and 7 bases at J, with 15 bases between the two ends. The CDR3 contains 14 residues. Germline CDR1 KGHSH, CDR2 LQKENI. The DNA for the CDR3 is TGTGCCAGCTCACCATCCCACGGCCCCAAGGAGCAGTACTTC. Its translation: CASSPSHGPKEQYF. The entire variable domain, with the rest obtained from reference TRBV18 and TRBJ2-7, is as follows: NAGVMQNPRHLVRRRGQEARLRCSPMKGHSHVYWYRQLPEEGLKFMVYLQKENIIDESGMPKERFSAEFPKEGPSILRIQQVVRGDSAAYFCASSPSHGPKEQYFGPGTRLTVT.

Written as DNA, the CDR3 is TGTGCCAGCAGTTACTCGAATACAGGGAACACTGAAGCTTTCTTT. Amino acids: CASSYSNTGNTEAFF. This chain links TRBV6-5 with TRBJ1-1, with a weak D call TRBD1 (5 bases). The CDR3 has 15 amino acids. From germline, CDR1 is MNHEY and CDR2 SVGAGI. With 0 bases removed from V and 1 base from J, the gap between germline ends came to 9 bases.

This chain links TRBV7-2 with TRBJ2-7; either TRBD1 or TRBD2 may supply D (5 bases each). The CDR3 totals 13 residues. Germline lookup yields CDR1 SGHTA and CDR2 FQGNSA. Trimming took 5 bases from V and 5 from J, leaving 13 bases between them. The CDR3 DNA reads TGTGCCAGCAGCCCAGGGAGTAGTAACGAGCAGTACTTC. It codes for CASSPGSSNEQYF. The whole variable domain, remainder taken from reference TRBV7-2 and TRBJ2-7, is GAGVSQSPSNKVTEKGKDVELRCDPISGHTALYWYRQSLGQGLEFLIYFQGNSAPDKSGLPSDRFSAERTGGSVSTLTIQRTQQEDSAVYLCASSPGSSNEQYFGPGTRLTVT.

V and J are TRBV9 and TRBJ2-7, with TRBD2 matching over 8 bases. Per germline, CDR1 SGDLS and CDR2 YYNGEE. The CDR3 consists of 15 residues. Trimming cost V 4 bases and J 6 bases; bases outside gene matches: 12. CDR3 DNA: TGTGCCAGCAGCACTGGGCCGGGACTAGGCATCGAGCAGTACTTC. Translation: CASSTGPGLGIEQYF.

This clonotype was recorded a few times. J is TRBJ2-1 and V is TRBV20-1; TRBD2 aligns across 10 bases. V lost 2 bases, J lost 7 bases, and 11 bases stayed unmatched. Looked up from germline, CDR1 is DFQATT and CDR2 is SNEGSKA (reference sequence). This CDR3 spans 16 amino acids. The CDR3 sequence: CSARKLLAGVWNEQFF. Written as DNA, the CDR3 is TGCAGTGCTAGAAAGCTTCTAGCGGGAGTTTGGAATGAGCAGTTCTTC.

The rearrangement links TRBV14 to TRBJ2-6; D unclear. Germline V gene sequence: CDR1 SGHDN, CDR2 FVKESK. V was cut by 1 base and J by 1 base, with 11 bases left in between. This CDR3 has 17 amino acids. The CDR3 loop reads CASSQGDKGSGANVLTF. In nucleotides, the CDR3 is TGTGCCAGCAGCCAAGGAGACAAGGGATCTGGGGCCAACGTCCTGACTTTC.

The rearrangement uses TRBV10-3 and TRBJ2-3; a possible D gene is TRBD2 (6 bases). Germline CDR1 is ENHRY and CDR2 is SYGVKD. The CDR3 contains 15 residues. Trimming took off 4 bases at V and 5 bases at J, with 16 bases between the two ends. CDR3 sequence (DNA): TGTGCCATCAGTGCGTCACTAGCCAATGAAGATACGCAGTATTTT. It translates to CAISASLANEDTQYF.

This clonotype has a handful of counts. The chain is built from TRBV7-2 and TRBJ2-1; 11 bases fit TRBD2. The V segment lost 5 bases and the J segment 5 bases; nucleotides outside the gene matches: 5. This CDR3 has 15 residues. CDR1 is SGHTA and CDR2 is FQGNSA in the germline V gene. The CDR3 nucleotides read TGTGCCAGCAGCCAAATGGGACTAGCGGACAATGAGCAGTTCTTC. Translating gives CASSQMGLADNEQFF.

This chain links TRBV6-2 or TRBV6-3 with TRBJ2-3; D gene unclear. The CDR3 loop spans 19 amino acids. Deletions cut 2 bases from V and 2 bases from J, with 23 bases between. Germline V gives CDR1 MNHEY, CDR2 SVGEGT. CDR3 amino acids: CASSYPTYGIRKFTDTQYF. In nucleotides, the CDR3 is TGTGCCAGCAGTTACCCGACTTATGGTATAAGGAAGTTCACAGATACGCAGTATTTT.

The V call is TRBV5-5, the J call TRBJ2-7, with 9 nucleotides matching TRBD1. This CDR3 contains 17 residues. V lost 4 bases, J lost 4 bases, and 15 bases stayed unmatched. From germline, CDR1 is SGHKS and CDR2 YYEKEE (reference sequence). CDR3 region: CASSPNIGGQGRYEQYF. The DNA of the CDR3 is TGTGCCAGCAGCCCGAACATCGGGGGACAGGGCCGATACGAGCAGTACTTC.

This clonotype was observed a handful of times. V usage is TRBV5-1 and J usage is TRBJ2-7, with 7 positions matching TRBD1. Germline assignment: CDR1 SGHRS and CDR2 YFSETQ. V dropped 7 bases and J dropped 6; count of bases not matched to a gene: 13. CDR3 length equals 14 residues. The chain's CDR3 is CASGPQDRMGEQYF. The CDR3, as DNA: TGCGCCAGCGGGCCCCAGGACAGGATGGGCGAGCAGTACTTC.

V and J are TRBV4-3 and TRBJ2-7, with D uncertain. The V gene lost 1 base and the J gene lost 5 bases, with 9 bases spanning the gap. Germline CDR1 is LGHNA and CDR2 is YSLEER. This CDR3 region has 13 residues. The DNA of the CDR3 is TGCGCCAGCAGCCAAGTCGTTTTCGACGAGCAGTACTTC. This translates into CASSQVVFDEQYF.